This T cell receptor beta chain was captured in a study of CD8 T cells in ankylosing spondylitis. Study-wide results and limits: Eight or nine highly homologous variants made up a TCR beta motif that seemed to typify ankylosing spondylitis blood. A subset of motif variants has previously been described in the synovial fluid and blood of reactive arthritis.

TCRdb re-called the 5' RACE reads through MiXCR, storing one row per CDR3 protein. The sample has approximately 140,000 distinct CDR3 sequences, around two fifths seen once. This clonotype was seen only a few times. What it binds is not known. V was cut by 5 bases and J by 2 bases, with 19 bases left in between. The CDR3 loop spans 16 amino acids. Germline loops: CDR1 SGHAT, CDR2 FQNNGV. The chain links TRBV11-2 to TRBJ2-7; D ambiguous. The receptor was derived from a male donor with ankylosing spondylitis. The sample consisted of synovial fluid, either unsorted or a sorted T cell fraction (not recorded which). The CDR3 sequence: CASSQIKGSLPYEQYF. In nucleotides, the CDR3 is TGTGCCAGCAGCCAGATTAAGGGTTCCTTACCCTACGAGCAGTACTTC. Filled out from reference TRBV11-2 and TRBJ2-7, the complete variable domain reads EAGVAQSPRYKIIEKRQSVAFWCNPISGHATLYWYQQILGQGPKLLIQFQNNGVVDDSQLPKDRFSAERLKGVDSTLKIQPAKLEDSAVYLCASSQIKGSLPYEQYFGPGTRLTVT.